The T cell receptor beta chain under discussion was sequenced for a study of T cells in Graves' hyperthyroidism and ophthalmopathy. Across the whole study: Prior to any treatment, at the point of initial diagnosis, peripheral blood was collected.

Diagnosis of hyperthyroidism was new in patients aged 18 to 65, and its duration was under 2 months. Exclusion followed for patients with uncontrolled infection, other autoimmune disease, pregnancy or lactation. PBMCs stemmed from over 7.5 ml fresh peripheral blood. Trimming left V 5 bases short and J 1 base short, with 12 bases between. Germline CDR1 and CDR2: SEHNR and FQNEAQ (reference sequence). CDR3 length: 15 residues. Regions amplified from RNA transcripts were the TCR beta CDR3 regions. The HTBI primer set was used in a first-round RT-PCR of the TCR CDR3. TCRdb independently ran MiXCR on the multiplex PCR reads; one entry per CDR3 protein. This repertoire shows some 180,000 distinct CDR3 sequences, roughly a sixth found once; its top ten account for around 48%.

The TCR sequence derives from a woman aged 45-65 years with Graves' hyperthyroidism. V is TRBV7-9 and J is TRBJ1-5; tentative D call: TRBD1 (5 bases). Material: blood. The CDR3 DNA follows: TGTGCCAGCAGCCAAGGGGCGGGAAGCAATCAGCCCCAGCATTTT. Translating it yields CASSQGAGSNQPQHF.